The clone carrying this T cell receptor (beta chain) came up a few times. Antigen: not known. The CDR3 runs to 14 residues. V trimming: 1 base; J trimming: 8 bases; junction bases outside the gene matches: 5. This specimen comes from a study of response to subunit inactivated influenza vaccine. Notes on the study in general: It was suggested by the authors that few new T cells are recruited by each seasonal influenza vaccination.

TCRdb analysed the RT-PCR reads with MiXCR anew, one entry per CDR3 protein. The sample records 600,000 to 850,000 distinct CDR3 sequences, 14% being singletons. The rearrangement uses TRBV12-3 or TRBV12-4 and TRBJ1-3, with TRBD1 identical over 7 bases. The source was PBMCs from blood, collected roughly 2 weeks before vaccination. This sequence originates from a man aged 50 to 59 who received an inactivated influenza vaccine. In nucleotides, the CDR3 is TGTGCCAGCAGTTTAGGGGGCAGGGGGGACACCATATATTTT. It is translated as CASSLGGRGDTIYF.